A single sample gave rise to the 5 T cell receptor beta chains below, sequenced in a study of shared clonotypes between healthy human individuals. Only CD45RO-negative cells positively selected for CCR7 counted as naive CD8 cells, so terminally differentiated effector memory CD45RA+ cells were excluded. TCRdb's copy holds only in-frame clones and misses some; the assay was immunoSEQ multiplex PCR. The table lists around 2,000,000 clones, about 93% of them singletons. What was sequenced was naive CD8+ T cells from PBMCs. These receptors all come from a man aged 18 to 35 in good health. Some clones in this sample may be carry-over from other donors' samples.

The chain uses TRBV5-1 and TRBJ1-5, with D uncertain. Trimming removed 2 bases at V and 2 bases at J, with 8 bases between. Germline V gene sequence: CDR1 SGHRS, CDR2 YFSETQ. The CDR3 spans 14 residues. In DNA, the CDR3 is TGCGCCAGCAGCTTCGGGAGCGGCAATCAGCCCCAGCATTTT. This sequence encodes CASSFGSGNQPQHF.

This chain uses TRBV28 with TRBJ2-7, with D hard to call. CDR1 and CDR2 from the germline V gene are MDHEN and SYDVKM. V was cut by 2 bases and J by 2 bases, with 16 bases left in between. This CDR3 region has 16 residues. CDR3 coding DNA: TGTGCCAGCAGTTTAAAAGTAGGCTTCGGTACCTACGAGCAGTACTTC. Amino acids: CASSLKVGFGTYEQYF.

V usage is TRBV19 and J usage is TRBJ2-7; D is undetermined. V lost 5 bases, J lost 2 bases, and 10 bases lay in between. This CDR3 region has 13 residues. Looked up from germline, CDR1 is LNHDA and CDR2 is SQIVND (reference sequence). CDR3 residues: CASSYAGAYEQYF. Here the CDR3 DNA reads TGTGCCAGTAGTTACGCCGGAGCCTACGAGCAGTACTTC.

The V and J genes are TRBV6-5 and TRBJ2-7; no clear D gene. CDR1 is MNHEY, CDR2 SVGAGI, per germline. CDR3 length: 14 amino acids. Trimming removed 0 bases from V and 4 bases from J, with 10 bases in between. CDR3 amino acids: CASSYSAPGYEQYF. DNA for the CDR3: TGTGCCAGCAGTTACTCGGCCCCAGGTTACGAGCAGTACTTC.

This chain uses TRBV15 with TRBJ2-1, with unresolved D. The CDR3 contains 17 residues. V was pared by 5 bases and J by 0 bases, with 17 bases between. Germline V lookup: CDR1 LNHNV, CDR2 YYDKDF (reference sequence). Here the CDR3 reads CATSRRLDRSSYNEQFF. The CDR3 DNA reads TGTGCCACCAGCCGCCGTTTGGACCGCAGCTCCTACAATGAGCAGTTCTTC. Full variable domain (outside the CDR3, taken from reference TRBV15 and TRBJ2-1): DAMVIQNPRYQVTQFGKPVTLSCSQTLNHNVMYWYQQKSSQAPKLLFHYYDKDFNNEADTPDNFQSRRPNTSFCFLDIRSPGLGDTAMYLCATSRRLDRSSYNEQFFGPGTRLTVL.